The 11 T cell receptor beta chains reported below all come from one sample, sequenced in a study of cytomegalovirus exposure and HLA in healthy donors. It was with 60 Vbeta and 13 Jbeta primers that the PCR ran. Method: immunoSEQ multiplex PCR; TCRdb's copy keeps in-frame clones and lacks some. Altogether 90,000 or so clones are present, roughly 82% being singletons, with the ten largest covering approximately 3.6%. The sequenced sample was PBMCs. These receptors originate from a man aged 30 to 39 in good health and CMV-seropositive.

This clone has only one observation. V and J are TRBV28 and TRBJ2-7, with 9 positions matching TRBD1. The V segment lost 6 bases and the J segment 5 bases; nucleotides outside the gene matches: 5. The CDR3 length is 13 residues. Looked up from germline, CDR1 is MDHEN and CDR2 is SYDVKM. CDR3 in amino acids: CASRGQGRNEQYF. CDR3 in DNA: TGTGCCAGCAGGGGACAGGGTCGGAACGAGCAGTACTTC.

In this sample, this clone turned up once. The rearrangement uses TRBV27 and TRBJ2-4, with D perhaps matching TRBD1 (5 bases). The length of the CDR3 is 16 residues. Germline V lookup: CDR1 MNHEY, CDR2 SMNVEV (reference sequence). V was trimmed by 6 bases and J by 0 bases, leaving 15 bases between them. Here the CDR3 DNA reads TGTGCCAGCAGAGGTTCCGACAGCCTAGCCAAAAACATTCAGTACTTC. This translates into CASRGSDSLAKNIQYF.

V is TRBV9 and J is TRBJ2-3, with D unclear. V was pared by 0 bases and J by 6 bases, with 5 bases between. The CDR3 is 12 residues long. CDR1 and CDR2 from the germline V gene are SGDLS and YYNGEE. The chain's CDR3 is CASSVAMDTQYF. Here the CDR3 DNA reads TGTGCCAGCAGCGTAGCTATGGATACGCAGTATTTT. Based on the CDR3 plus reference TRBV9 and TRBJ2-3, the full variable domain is DSGVTQTPKHLITATGQRVTLRCSPRSGDLSVYWYQQSLDQGLQFLIQYYNGEERAKGNILERFSAQQFPDLHSELNLSSLELGDSALYFCASSVAMDTQYFGPGTRLTVL.

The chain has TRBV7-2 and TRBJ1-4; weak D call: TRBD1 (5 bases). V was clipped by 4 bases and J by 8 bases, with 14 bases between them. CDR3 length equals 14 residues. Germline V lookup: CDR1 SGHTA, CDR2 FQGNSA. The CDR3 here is CASSSQGGNEKLFF. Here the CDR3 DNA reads TGTGCCAGCAGCTCGCAGGGAGGGAACGAAAAACTGTTTTTT.

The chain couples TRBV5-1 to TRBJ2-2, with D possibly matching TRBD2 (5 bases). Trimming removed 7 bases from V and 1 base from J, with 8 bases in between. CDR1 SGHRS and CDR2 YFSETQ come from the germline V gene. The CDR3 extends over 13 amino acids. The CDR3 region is CASGRENTGELFF. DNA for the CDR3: TGCGCCAGCGGTCGGGAGAACACCGGGGAGCTGTTTTTT.

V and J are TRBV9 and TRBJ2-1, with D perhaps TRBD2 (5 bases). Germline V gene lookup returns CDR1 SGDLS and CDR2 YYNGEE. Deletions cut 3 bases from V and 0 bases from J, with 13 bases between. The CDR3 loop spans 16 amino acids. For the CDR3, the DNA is TGTGCCAGCAGCGGTGGTCGGGGTAGCTCCTACAATGAGCAGTTCTTC. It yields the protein CASSGGRGSSYNEQFF. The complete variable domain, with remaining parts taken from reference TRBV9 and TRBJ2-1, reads DSGVTQTPKHLITATGQRVTLRCSPRSGDLSVYWYQQSLDQGLQFLIQYYNGEERAKGNILERFSAQQFPDLHSELNLSSLELGDSALYFCASSGGRGSSYNEQFFGPGTRLTVL.

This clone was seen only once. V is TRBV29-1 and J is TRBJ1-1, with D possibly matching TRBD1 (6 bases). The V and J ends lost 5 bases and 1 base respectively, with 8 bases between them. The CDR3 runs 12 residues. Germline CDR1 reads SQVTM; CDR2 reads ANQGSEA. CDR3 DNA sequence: TGCAGCGTTCAGGACAGGAACACTGAAGCTTTCTTT. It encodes CSVQDRNTEAFF.

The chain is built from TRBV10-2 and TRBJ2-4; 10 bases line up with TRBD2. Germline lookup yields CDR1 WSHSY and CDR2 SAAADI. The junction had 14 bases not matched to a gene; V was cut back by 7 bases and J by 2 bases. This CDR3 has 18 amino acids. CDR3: CASNREAGGPRTKNIQYF. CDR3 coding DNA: TGCGCCAGCAATCGGGAAGCGGGAGGGCCAAGAACCAAAAACATTCAGTACTTC.

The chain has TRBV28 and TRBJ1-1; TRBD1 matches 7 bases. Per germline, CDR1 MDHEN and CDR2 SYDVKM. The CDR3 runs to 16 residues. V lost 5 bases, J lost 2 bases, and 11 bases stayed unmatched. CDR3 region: CASSASGKGANTEAFF. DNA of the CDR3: TGTGCCAGCAGTGCCTCAGGGAAGGGGGCTAACACTGAAGCTTTCTTT.

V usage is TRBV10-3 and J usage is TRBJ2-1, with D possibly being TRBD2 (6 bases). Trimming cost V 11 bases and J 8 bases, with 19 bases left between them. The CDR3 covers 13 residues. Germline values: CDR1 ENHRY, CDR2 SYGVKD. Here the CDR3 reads CAVSSALGHEQFF. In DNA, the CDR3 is TGTGCCGTCTCTAGCGCCTTAGGACATGAGCAGTTCTTC.

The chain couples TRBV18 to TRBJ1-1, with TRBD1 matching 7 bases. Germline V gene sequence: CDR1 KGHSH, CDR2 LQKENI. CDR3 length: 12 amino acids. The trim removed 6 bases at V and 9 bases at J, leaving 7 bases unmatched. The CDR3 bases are TGTGCCAGCTCGCAGGGGGGCCGGCAAGCTTTCTTT. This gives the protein CASSQGGRQAFF. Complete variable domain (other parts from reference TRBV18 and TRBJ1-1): NAGVMQNPRHLVRRRGQEARLRCSPMKGHSHVYWYRQLPEEGLKFMVYLQKENIIDESGMPKERFSAEFPKEGPSILRIQQVVRGDSAAYFCASSQGGRQAFFGQGTRLTVV.